This TCR beta chain was found in a study of blood T cell repertoires in COVID-19. Study overall: Spain, Italy and the United States supplied samples that represented acute and convalescent COVID-19. T cells, B-cell-depleted T cells, or PBMCs supplied cDNA or gDNA.

Original data processing: Estimation of nucleated cell counts relied on the amplification of reference gene primers. The assay was immunoSEQ multiplex PCR, and TCRdb's table has in-frame clones only and misses some. The V and J calls and clone size come from that table; D and trimming were worked out from the DNA. This sample yields 45,000 to 55,000 clones, of which roughly 82% are seen a single time; 20% to 25% belongs to the top ten. The V gene's germline CDR1 is MNHEY and CDR2 SVGAGI. The V end lost 0 bases, the J end lost 4 bases, and 10 bases lay between the germline ends. The CDR3 consists of 15 residues.

Sequencing was carried out using peripheral blood. This receptor was identified in an elderly woman with acute or convalescent COVID-19. The V call is TRBV6-5, the J call TRBJ1-5; D gene uncertain. This CDR3 is CASSYSVTGNQPQHF. In DNA form, the CDR3 reads TGTGCCAGCAGTTACTCCGTGACGGGAAATCAGCCCCAGCATTTT.